The 24 T cell receptor beta chains presented below share a single source sample, sequenced in a study of blood T cell repertoires in COVID-19. Using immunoSEQ multiplex PCR, the repertoire was profiled, and TCRdb retains in-frame clones only, with some absent. The sample includes some 200,000 clones, about 84% of them seen just once. Sequencing was performed on PBMCs or T cells enriched from blood (not recorded which). These receptors originate from a woman between 35 and 50 years old with acute COVID-19.

CDR3 nucleotide sequence: TGTGCCAGCAGCTGGGACAGGGGCCCCTCCTACGAGCAGTACTTC. This translates into CASSWDRGPSYEQYF. The chain couples TRBV7-2 to TRBJ2-7, with 10 nucleotides matching TRBD1. V trimming: 4 bases; J trimming: 0 bases; junction bases outside the gene matches: 3. From germline, CDR1 is SGHTA and CDR2 FQGNSA. The CDR3 length is 15 residues. The full variable domain, rest sourced from reference TRBV7-2 and TRBJ2-7, is GAGVSQSPSNKVTEKGKDVELRCDPISGHTALYWYRQSLGQGLEFLIYFQGNSAPDKSGLPSDRFSAERTGGSVSTLTIQRTQQEDSAVYLCASSWDRGPSYEQYFGPGTRLTVT.

The chain links TRBV20-1 to TRBJ2-7, with D possibly matching TRBD2 (5 bases). Trimming took off 3 bases at V and 0 bases at J, with 12 bases between the two ends. Germline V gene lookup returns CDR1 DFQATT and CDR2 SNEGSKA (reference sequence). There are 14 residues in the CDR3. The CDR3 DNA is TGCAGTGCTAGTCCTAGCCGGGGCTCCTACGAGCAGTACTTC. Its protein product is CSASPSRGSYEQYF.

The chain has TRBV19 and TRBJ1-6; the D is unclear. Trimming shortened V by 1 base and J by 10 bases, and 11 bases separated the two germline ends. Germline CDR1 reads LNHDA; CDR2 reads SQIVND (reference sequence). The CDR3 covers 14 residues. The CDR3 nucleotides are TGTGCCAGTAGTATAGTAGGAGTCGGCTCACCCCTCCACTTT. This encodes CASSIVGVGSPLHF. The full variable domain, its missing parts supplied by reference TRBV19 and TRBJ1-6, is DGGITQSPKYLFRKEGQNVTLSCEQNLNHDAMYWYRQDPGQGLRLIYYSQIVNDFQKGDIAEGYSVSREKKESFPLTVTSAQKNPTAFYLCASSIVGVGSPLHFGNGTRLTVT.

In its sample, this clone was seen a few times. V gene TRBV10-3 combines with J gene TRBJ2-7; TRBD2 is a possible D gene (7 bases). Germline loops: CDR1 ENHRY, CDR2 SYGVKD. This CDR3 region has 13 residues. V was trimmed by 11 bases and J by 7 bases, leaving 21 bases between them. As DNA, the CDR3 is TGTGCCGGGGGGGACATTTCGACAAGGGAGCAGTACTTC. Translation gives CAGGDISTREQYF.

This clone has just one count. The chain employs TRBV4-1 and TRBJ2-2; D not resolved. V lost 6 bases and J lost 3, with 8 bases in between. Per germline, CDR1 MGHRA and CDR2 YSYEKL. The CDR3 covers 13 residues. CDR3 nucleotides: TGCGCCAGCAGACTTACCTACACCGGGGAGCTGTTTTTT. Amino acids: CASRLTYTGELFF.

The gene calls are TRBV5-1 and TRBJ2-3; TRBD2 matches 14 bases. In germline, CDR1 is SGHRS, CDR2 YFSETQ. This CDR3 contains 18 residues. V was pared by 6 bases and J by 1 base, with 10 bases of the junction left unmatched. Here the CDR3 DNA reads TGCGCCAGCACCTCGACTAGCGGGAGGGCCCTCGGCACAGATACGCAGTATTTT. Amino acid sequence: CASTSTSGRALGTDTQYF.

The chain combines TRBV9 with TRBJ1-6; D unclear. Germline lookup yields CDR1 SGDLS and CDR2 YYNGEE. The CDR3 consists of 15 residues. V was pared by 4 bases and J by 0 bases, with 8 bases between. DNA of the CDR3: TGTGCCAGCAGCCCGCTGAGCTCCTATAATTCACCCCTCCACTTT. Translating gives CASSPLSSYNSPLHF.

The V gene is TRBV19, the J gene TRBJ2-7; TRBD1 matches 10 bases. This CDR3 region has 16 residues. Trimming removed 0 bases from V and 2 bases from J; junction bases left unmatched: 4. Germline lookup yields CDR1 LNHDA and CDR2 SQIVND (reference sequence). The DNA for the CDR3 is TGTGCCAGTAGTATAGATGGACAGGGGGGGACCTACGAGCAGTACTTC. Protein sequence: CASSIDGQGGTYEQYF.

The rearrangement joins TRBV7-9 to TRBJ1-2; 9 positions agree with TRBD1. The CDR3 totals 16 residues. In germline, CDR1 is SEHNR, CDR2 FQNEAQ (reference sequence). Trimming at V came to 2 bases and at J to 7 bases, leaving 11 bases not matched to a gene. The CDR3 sequence: CASSLRDDRGVRGYTF. The CDR3, as DNA: TGTGCCAGCAGCTTAAGAGATGACAGGGGGGTTCGTGGCTACACCTTC. Together with reference TRBV7-9 and TRBJ1-2, the CDR3 gives the full variable domain: DTGVSQNPRHKITKRGQNVTFRCDPISEHNRLYWYRQTLGQGPEFLTYFQNEAQLEKSRLLSDRFSAERPKGSFSTLEIQRTEQGDSAMYLCASSLRDDRGVRGYTFGSGTRLTVV.

The sample holds a few counts of this clone. The gene calls are TRBV10-3 and TRBJ1-1; D remains unclear. Germline CDR1 reads ENHRY; CDR2 reads SYGVKD. The V end was cut by 10 bases, the J end by 6 bases, with 18 bases between. The CDR3 spans 13 residues. The CDR3 here is CATSSSESAEAFF. Here the CDR3 DNA reads TGTGCCACCTCGTCGTCCGAAAGCGCTGAAGCTTTCTTT.

As for this clone: The same CDR3 also results from other DNA sequences found in this sample. This chain links TRBV10-1 with TRBJ2-7; 10 nucleotides line up with TRBD2. Germline values: CDR1 WNHNN, CDR2 SYGVQD (reference sequence). The CDR3 is made up of 14 amino acids. The trim removed 6 bases at V and 3 bases at J, leaving 5 bases unmatched. The CDR3 coding sequence is TGCGCCAGCAGCCCTAGCGGGGGCTTCTACGAGCAGTACTTC. Translating it yields CASSPSGGFYEQYF.

The chain has TRBV2 and TRBJ2-5, with a tentative D call TRBD1 (5 bases). V was shortened by 6 bases and J by 5 bases, with 13 bases between the two germline ends. This CDR3 spans 13 amino acids. Germline lookup yields CDR1 SNHLY and CDR2 FYNNEI. Written as DNA, the CDR3 is TGTGCCAGCAGGAGCCGCCAGGGTGAGACCCAGTACTTC. Translated, it gives CASRSRQGETQYF.

This chain connects TRBV11-2 to TRBJ1-1, with D maybe TRBD1 (5 bases). Trimming stripped 4 bases from V and 5 bases from J, with 11 bases between. The CDR3 extends over 13 amino acids. Germline CDR1 reads SGHAT; CDR2 reads FQNNGV. In DNA, the CDR3 is TGTGCCAGCAGCTCCGAGCGGGGGACTGAAGCTTTCTTT. Protein: CASSSERGTEAFF.

This clone was counted a few times. The rearrangement joins TRBV7-3 to TRBJ2-5; D uncertain. Between the trimmed V and J ends, which lost 4 bases and 5 bases, there was a span of 11 bases. Germline V gene sequence: CDR1 SGHTA, CDR2 FQGTGA. This CDR3 contains 13 residues. The CDR3 DNA follows: TGTGCCAGCAGCTCCGGAGTTCAGGAGACCCAGTACTTC. It specifies CASSSGVQETQYF.

The V gene is TRBV28, the J gene TRBJ2-3; TRBD2 matches 9 bases. Germline-derived CDR1 and CDR2 are MDHEN and SYDVKM. CDR3 length: 18 amino acids. The ends lost 2 bases at V and 0 bases at J; junction bases unmatched: 9. The CDR3: CASSLGPAGGRSTDTQYF. As DNA, the CDR3 is TGTGCCAGCAGTTTAGGGCCAGCGGGGGGCCGGAGCACAGATACGCAGTATTTT. The variable domain in full, completed from reference TRBV28 and TRBJ2-3, reads DVKVTQSSRYLVKRTGEKVFLECVQDMDHENMFWYRQDPGLGLRLIYFSYDVKMKEKGDIPEGYSVSREKKERFSLILESASTNQTSMYLCASSLGPAGGRSTDTQYFGPGTRLTVL.

This rearrangement joins TRBV19 to TRBJ1-5; perhaps TRBD1 as D (6 bases). With 5 bases removed from V and 2 bases from J, the gap between germline ends came to 19 bases. Germline V gene data show CDR1 as LNHDA and CDR2 as SQIVND (reference sequence). This CDR3 region has 17 residues. CDR3 amino acids: CASSPHGGAGGNQPQHF. The CDR3 nucleotides read TGTGCCAGTAGTCCCCACGGGGGGGCGGGCGGCAATCAGCCCCAGCATTTT. Complete variable domain (other parts from reference TRBV19 and TRBJ1-5): DGGITQSPKYLFRKEGQNVTLSCEQNLNHDAMYWYRQDPGQGLRLIYYSQIVNDFQKGDIAEGYSVSREKKESFPLTVTSAQKNPTAFYLCASSPHGGAGGNQPQHFGDGTRLSIL.

The chain is built from TRBV7-6 and TRBJ2-3; D remains ambiguous. The CDR3 is 14 amino acids. Trimming took off 1 base at V and 3 bases at J, with 8 bases between the two ends. Germline CDR1 is SGHVS and CDR2 is FNYEAQ. CDR3 DNA: TGTGCCAGCAGCTTAGGAGCCAGGACAGATACGCAGTATTTT. Translation gives CASSLGARTDTQYF.

The chain has TRBV27 and TRBJ2-4; D might be TRBD1 (5 bases). CDR1 is MNHEY and CDR2 is SMNVEV in the germline V gene (reference sequence). This CDR3 contains 17 residues. V dropped 3 bases and J dropped 3 bases, with 18 bases sitting between them. As DNA, the CDR3 is TGTGCCAGCAGTTTCAGGGCGGCAGGCCAATTCAAAAACATTCAGTACTTC. Amino acid sequence: CASSFRAAGQFKNIQYF.

V gene TRBV3-1 (or the pseudogene TRBV3-2) combines with J gene TRBJ2-7, with 12 bases identical to TRBD2. Germline CDR1 is LGHDT and CDR2 is YNNKEL (reference sequence). CDR3 length equals 14 residues. Trimming cost V 7 bases and J 5 bases; bases outside gene matches: 6. CDR3 in amino acids: CASTRLAGDHEQYF. DNA of the CDR3: TGTGCCAGCACCAGACTAGCGGGGGACCACGAGCAGTACTTC.

This chain links TRBV4-2 with TRBJ1-1, with a weak D call TRBD1 (5 bases). Per the germline V gene, CDR1 is LGHNA and CDR2 is YNFKEQ. V dropped 0 bases and J dropped 4 bases, with 12 bases sitting between them. There are 15 residues in the CDR3. The CDR3 sequence: CASSQDSTVPTEAFF. Here the CDR3 DNA reads TGTGCCAGCAGCCAAGATTCGACAGTCCCCACTGAAGCTTTCTTT.

The chain uses TRBV5-4 and TRBJ1-1; the D is unclear. The ends were cut back, 4 bases at V and 1 base at J, with 14 bases in the middle. The CDR3 is 15 amino acids. Germline assignment: CDR1 SGHNT and CDR2 YYREEE (reference sequence). The CDR3 DNA reads as TGTGCCAGCAGCCCCGGAGGCAGAGAGAACACTGAAGCTTTCTTT. This sequence encodes CASSPGGRENTEAFF.

This clone was observed a few times. The chain uses TRBV5-5 and TRBJ2-7, with 10 nucleotides matching TRBD2. The CDR3 spans 16 residues. The V segment lost 2 bases and the J segment 2 bases; nucleotides outside the gene matches: 7. Germline loops: CDR1 SGHKS, CDR2 YYEKEE (reference sequence). The CDR3, as DNA: TGTGCCAGCAGCTTCAATCCTAGCGGGAGCACCTACGAGCAGTACTTC. Its protein product is CASSFNPSGSTYEQYF.

The genes are TRBV12-3 or TRBV12-4 and TRBJ1-4, with D hard to call. Between the trimmed V and J ends, which lost 6 bases and 8 bases, there was a span of 10 bases. CDR3 length equals 12 residues. Here the CDR3 reads CASSQYREKLFF. The CDR3 DNA reads as TGTGCCAGCAGCCAATACCGGGAAAAACTGTTTTTT.

This clone was found once. This chain joins TRBV27 and TRBJ1-2, with TRBD1 as a possible D gene (5 bases). V was pared by 2 bases and J by 9 bases, with 19 bases between. Germline lookup yields CDR1 MNHEY and CDR2 SMNVEV (reference sequence). The CDR3 totals 15 residues. As DNA, the CDR3 is TGTGCCAGCAGTTTAATATTACCCCCGCGGGGCAGCTACACCTTC. It codes for CASSLILPPRGSYTF.